The rows below give T cell receptor beta chains drawn from one sample of a study of radiotherapy plus CTLA-4 blockade in lung cancer. Method: immunoSEQ multiplex PCR; TCRdb's copy keeps in-frame clones and lacks some. The sample carries more than 90,000 clones, 88% recorded once. The sample in question was peripheral blood, obtained from a patient treated with radiotherapy plus ipilimumab. These receptors were collected from a human donor with non-small cell lung cancer that progressed on radiotherapy plus ipilimumab. The CDR3 runs from the conserved cysteine through the conserved F or W. D genes are given only for firm matches. Only some rows state a clone size, as once, few, many or a class for expanded clones.

J,size,D,V,CDR3,DNA
TRBJ1-3,.,.,TRBV7-6,CASSLGTSGNTIYF,TGTGCCAGCAGCCTCGGTACCTCTGGAAACACCATATATTTT
TRBJ2-1,.,.,TRBV9,CASSPQGASGKNNEQFF,TGTGCCAGCAGCCCACAGGGGGCTAGCGGGAAGAACAATGAGCAGTTCTTC
TRBJ1-3,.,.,TRBV9,CASSVDLLGVPSGNTIYF,TGTGCCAGCAGCGTAGACCTCCTCGGGGTTCCCTCTGGAAACACCATATATTTT
TRBJ2-1,.,.,TRBV11-2,CASRGAISTNEQFF,TGTGCCAGCCGGGGGGCTATTTCTACAAATGAGCAGTTCTTC
TRBJ2-6,few,.,TRBV21-1,CASSKGGRADGGETRSGANVLTF,TGTGCCAGCAGCAAAGGCGGAAGGGCGGATGGGGGGGAGACTAGATCTGGGGCCAACGTCCTGACTTTC
TRBJ2-2,.,.,TRBV19,CASCRGNTGELFF,TGTGCCAGTTGCCGGGGGAACACCGGGGAGCTGTTTTTT
TRBJ2-2,.,TRBD1,TRBV11-3,CASSLAAGTGVTGELFF,TGTGCCAGCAGCTTAGCAGCCGGGACAGGGGTTACCGGGGAGCTGTTTTTT
TRBJ1-5,.,TRBD1,TRBV4-1,CASSQERTGAQPQHF,TGCGCCAGCAGCCAAGAGAGAACAGGGGCTCAGCCCCAGCATTTT
TRBJ2-2,.,TRBD2,TRBV29-1,CSVELAGGQGTGELFF,TGCAGCGTTGAACTAGCGGGAGGCCAAGGCACCGGGGAGCTGTTTTTT
TRBJ2-7,.,TRBD1,TRBV7-9,CASSLPGQGIYEQYF,TGTGCCAGCAGCTTACCGGGACAGGGAATATACGAGCAGTACTTC
TRBJ2-7,few,.,TRBV4-2,CASSQVGDRYEQYF,TGTGCCAGCAGCCAAGTTGGTGATCGGTACGAGCAGTACTTC
TRBJ2-1,.,TRBD1,TRBV2,CASRGQGGHEQFF,TGTGCCAGCCGTGGACAGGGAGGCCATGAGCAGTTCTTC
TRBJ1-2,.,.,TRBV2,CASSVGYGYTF,TGTGCCAGCAGTGTGGGTTACGGCTACACCTTC
TRBJ1-2,.,TRBD1,TRBV30,CAWRTLRTGLGYTF,TGTGCCTGGAGGACACTGAGGACAGGCCTTGGCTACACCTTC
TRBJ1-2,few,TRBD1,TRBV2,CASSGQGYGYTF,TGTGCCAGCAGTGGACAGGGCTATGGCTACACCTTC
TRBJ2-1,.,TRBD2,TRBV7-8,CASSYSKTGTSGRGEQFF,TGTGCCAGCAGCTACTCTAAAACCGGGACTAGCGGGAGGGGTGAGCAGTTCTTC
TRBJ1-5,.,TRBD1,TRBV7-2,CASSVDRGYQPQHF,TGTGCCAGCAGCGTAGACAGGGGCTATCAGCCCCAGCATTTT
TRBJ2-7,.,.,TRBV6-1,CASRIQGGYEQYF,TGTGCCAGCAGGATCCAGGGGGGGTACGAGCAGTACTTC
TRBJ2-1,.,TRBD2,TRBV19,CASRTLAGSFHEQFF,TGTGCCAGTAGGACACTAGCGGGAAGCTTCCATGAGCAGTTCTTC
TRBJ2-7,.,TRBD2,TRBV10-2,CASSEAGLAGVVYEQYF,TGCGCCAGCAGTGAGGCGGGACTAGCGGGAGTAGTCTACGAGCAGTACTTC
TRBJ1-1,.,.,TRBV6-6,CASTPRGLRADTEAFF,TGTGCCAGCACCCCTAGGGGGTTACGGGCGGACACTGAAGCTTTCTTT
TRBJ1-1,.,.,TRBV7-9,CASSPTYTEAFF,TGTGCCAGCAGTCCAACCTATACTGAAGCTTTCTTT
TRBJ2-3,.,.,TRBV5-1,CASSLDGSGSTDTQYF,TGCGCCAGCAGCTTGGATGGTAGCGGTAGCACAGATACGCAGTATTTT
TRBJ1-1,.,.,TRBV9,CASSAPRGEDTEAFF,TGTGCCAGCAGCGCCCCTCGGGGGGAGGACACTGAAGCTTTCTTT
TRBJ1-4,.,TRBD1,TRBV27,CASSPGQRNEKLFF,TGTGCCAGCAGTCCGGGACAGCGGAATGAAAAACTGTTTTTT
TRBJ2-1,.,TRBD2,TRBV6-5,CASSLTSGRYNEQFF,TGTGCCAGCAGTCTGACTAGCGGGAGATACAATGAGCAGTTCTTC
TRBJ2-5,.,.,TRBV5-1,CASSLVLGETQYF,TGCGCCAGCAGCTTGGTATTGGGAGAGACCCAGTACTTC
TRBJ2-3,.,.,TRBV5-1,CASSLEGLGALDTQYF,TGCGCCAGCAGCTTGGAGGGCTTGGGGGCCTTAGATACGCAGTATTTT
TRBJ2-1,.,.,TRBV11-1,CASSFGQYSNEQFF,TGTGCCAGCAGCTTTGGACAGTATTCAAATGAGCAGTTCTTC
TRBJ1-5,.,TRBD1,TRBV27,CASSPNTGVLNQPQHF,TGTGCCAGCAGTCCTAACACAGGGGTATTAAATCAGCCCCAGCATTTT
TRBJ2-6,.,.,TRBV6-1,CASSERGVRGANVLTF,TGTGCCAGCAGTGAACGAGGGGTACGAGGGGCCAACGTCCTGACTTTC
TRBJ2-1,.,TRBD1,TRBV11-2,CASRPTGTARYNEQFF,TGTGCCAGCAGACCCACCGGGACAGCTCGCTACAATGAGCAGTTCTTC
TRBJ1-2,.,.,TRBV11-2,CASSLLGYGYGYTF,TGTGCCAGCAGCTTGTTGGGGTATGGTTATGGCTACACCTTC
TRBJ1-5,.,.,TRBV6-5,CASSYSRANQPQHF,TGTGCCAGCAGTTACTCCCGGGCAAATCAGCCCCAGCATTTT
TRBJ2-1,.,.,TRBV18,CASSPSTGSGTPNNEQFF,TGTGCCAGCTCACCCTCCACCGGCTCGGGCACACCAAACAATGAGCAGTTCTTC
TRBJ2-2,once,.,TRBV7-6,CASSITGELFF,TGTGCCAGCAGCATAACCGGGGAGCTGTTTTTT
TRBJ1-1,.,.,TRBV29-1,CSVDTEAFF,TGCAGCGTGGACACTGAAGCTTTCTTT
TRBJ2-1,.,.,TRBV2,CASSGDSYNEQFF,TGTGCCAGCAGTGGCGACTCATACAATGAGCAGTTCTTC
TRBJ1-5,once,.,TRBV27,CASSPDRWVQPQHF,TGTGCCAGCAGTCCAGACCGCTGGGTTCAGCCCCAGCATTTT
TRBJ2-7,.,TRBD2,TRBV19,CAVAGGSYEQYF,TGTGCCGTAGCGGGAGGCTCCTACGAGCAGTACTTC